This T cell receptor (beta chain) was recorded in a study of cytomegalovirus exposure and HLA in healthy donors. Study context: In a previous analysis, 100 million to 140 million unique TCR beta sequences were found from 150 million to 200 million T cells.

Study-wide results and caveats: Based on reports, TCR beta sequences accurately predicted HLA-A and HLA-B alleles for most subjects. Cytomegalovirus-associated status was assigned to some 160 TCR beta chains.

This clone was detected a few times. Its antigen is unknown. The PCR employed 60 Vbeta primers together with 13 Jbeta primers. The assay was immunoSEQ multiplex PCR, and TCRdb's table has in-frame clones only and misses some. The sample has some 160,000 clones, roughly a tenth seen once. These donors, healthy bone marrow donors, were studied. V was pared by 5 bases and J by 6 bases, with 17 bases between. The CDR3 totals 14 residues. Germline V lookup: CDR1 KGHSH, CDR2 LQKENI. The source material was PBMCs. The TCR was taken from a male donor in good health and CMV-seronegative. The gene calls are TRBV18 and TRBJ2-7; D perhaps matches TRBD1 (6 bases). The CDR3 protein is CASSESGQLLEQYF. CDR3 nucleotide sequence: TGTGCCAGCTCAGAGTCGGGACAACTCCTCGAGCAGTACTTC.